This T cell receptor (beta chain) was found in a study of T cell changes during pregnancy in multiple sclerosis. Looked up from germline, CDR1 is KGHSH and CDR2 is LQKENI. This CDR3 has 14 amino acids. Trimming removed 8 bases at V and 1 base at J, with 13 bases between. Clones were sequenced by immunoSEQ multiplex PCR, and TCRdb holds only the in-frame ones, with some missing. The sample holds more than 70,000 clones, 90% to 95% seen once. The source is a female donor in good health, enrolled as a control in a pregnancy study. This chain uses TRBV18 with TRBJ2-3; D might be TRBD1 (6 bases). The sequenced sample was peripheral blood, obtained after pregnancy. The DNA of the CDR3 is TGTGCCAGCAAAAAAGGGGGAGGCACAGATACGCAGTATTTT. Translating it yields CASKKGGGTDTQYF.